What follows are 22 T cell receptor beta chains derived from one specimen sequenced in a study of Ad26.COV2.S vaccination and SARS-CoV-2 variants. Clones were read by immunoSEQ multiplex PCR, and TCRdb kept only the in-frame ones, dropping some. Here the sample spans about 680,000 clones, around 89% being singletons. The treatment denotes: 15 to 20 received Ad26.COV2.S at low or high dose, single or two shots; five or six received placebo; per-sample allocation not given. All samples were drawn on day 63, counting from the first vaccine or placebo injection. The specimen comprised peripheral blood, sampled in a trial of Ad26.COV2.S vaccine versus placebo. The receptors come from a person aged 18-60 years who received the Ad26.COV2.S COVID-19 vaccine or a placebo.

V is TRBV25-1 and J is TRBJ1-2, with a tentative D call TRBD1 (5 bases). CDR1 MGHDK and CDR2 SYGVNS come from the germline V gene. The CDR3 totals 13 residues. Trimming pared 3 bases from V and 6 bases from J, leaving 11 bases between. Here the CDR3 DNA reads TGTGCCAGCAGTGAGTCGCGGGGGAATGGCTACACCTTC. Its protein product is CASSESRGNGYTF.

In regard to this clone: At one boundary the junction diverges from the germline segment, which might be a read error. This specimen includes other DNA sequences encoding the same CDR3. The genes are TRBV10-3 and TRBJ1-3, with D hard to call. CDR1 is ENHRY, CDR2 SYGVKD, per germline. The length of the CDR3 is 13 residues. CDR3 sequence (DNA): TGTGCCATCAAGGCAAGCTCTGGAAACACTATATATTTT. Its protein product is CAIKASSGNTIYF.

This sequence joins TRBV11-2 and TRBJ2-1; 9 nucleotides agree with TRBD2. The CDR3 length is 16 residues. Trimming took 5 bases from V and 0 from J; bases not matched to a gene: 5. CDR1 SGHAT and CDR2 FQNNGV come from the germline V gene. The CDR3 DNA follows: TGTGCCAGCAGCGCCAATAGCGGGAGCTCCTACAATGAGCAGTTCTTC. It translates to CASSANSGSSYNEQFF.

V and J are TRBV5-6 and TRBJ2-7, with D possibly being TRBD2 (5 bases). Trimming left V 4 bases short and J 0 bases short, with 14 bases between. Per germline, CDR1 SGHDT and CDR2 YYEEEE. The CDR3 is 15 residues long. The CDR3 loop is CASSPRTGGSYEQYF. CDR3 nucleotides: TGTGCCAGCAGCCCGAGGACCGGAGGCTCCTACGAGCAGTACTTC.

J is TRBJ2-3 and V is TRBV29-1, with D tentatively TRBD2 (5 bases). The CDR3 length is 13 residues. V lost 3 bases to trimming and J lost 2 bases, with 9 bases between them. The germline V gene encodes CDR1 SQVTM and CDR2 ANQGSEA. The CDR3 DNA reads TGCAGCGTTGAGGGCGGGTACACAGATACGCAGTATTTT. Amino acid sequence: CSVEGGYTDTQYF.

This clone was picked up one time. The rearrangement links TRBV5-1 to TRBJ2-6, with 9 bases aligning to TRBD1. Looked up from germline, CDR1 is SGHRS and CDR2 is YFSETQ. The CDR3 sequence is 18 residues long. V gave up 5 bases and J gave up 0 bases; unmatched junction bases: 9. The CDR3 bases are TGCGCCAGCAGTTCGACCGGGACAGGGTTCTCTGGGGCCAACGTCCTGACTTTC. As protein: CASSSTGTGFSGANVLTF.

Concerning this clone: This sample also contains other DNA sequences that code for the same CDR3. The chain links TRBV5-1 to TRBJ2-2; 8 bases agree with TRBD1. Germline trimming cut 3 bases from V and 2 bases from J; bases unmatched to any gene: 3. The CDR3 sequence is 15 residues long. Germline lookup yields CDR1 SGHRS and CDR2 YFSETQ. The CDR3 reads CASSSTGANTGELFF. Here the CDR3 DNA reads TGCGCCAGCAGCTCGACAGGGGCAAACACCGGGGAGCTGTTTTTT.

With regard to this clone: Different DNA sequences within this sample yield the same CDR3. In DNA form, the CDR3 reads TGTGCCAGCAGCCCCAGGGGGGATCAGCCCCAGCATTTT. Its translation: CASSPRGDQPQHF. The chain joins TRBV6-2 or TRBV6-3 to TRBJ1-5, with 7 bases that match TRBD1. There are 13 residues in the CDR3. The germline V gene has CDR1 MNHEY and CDR2 SVGEGT. J lost 5 bases, V lost 6 bases, and 4 bases had no gene match.

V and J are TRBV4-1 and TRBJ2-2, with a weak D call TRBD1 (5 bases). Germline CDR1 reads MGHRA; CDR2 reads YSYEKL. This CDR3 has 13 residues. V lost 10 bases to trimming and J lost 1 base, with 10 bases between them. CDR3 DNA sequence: TGCGCCACGGTAAGGGGGAACACCGGGGAGCTGTTTTTT. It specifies CATVRGNTGELFF.

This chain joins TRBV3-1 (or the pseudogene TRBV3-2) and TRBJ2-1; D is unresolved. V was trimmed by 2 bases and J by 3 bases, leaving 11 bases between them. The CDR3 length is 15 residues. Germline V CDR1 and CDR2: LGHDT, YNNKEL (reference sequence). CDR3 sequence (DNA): TGTGCCAGCAGCCAATGGTCCAGACACTACAATGAGCAGTTCTTC. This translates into CASSQWSRHYNEQFF.

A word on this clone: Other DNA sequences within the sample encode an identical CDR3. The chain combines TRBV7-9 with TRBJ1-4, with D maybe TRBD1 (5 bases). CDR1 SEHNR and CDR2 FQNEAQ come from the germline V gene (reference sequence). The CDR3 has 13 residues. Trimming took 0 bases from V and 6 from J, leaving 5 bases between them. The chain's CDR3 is CASSLAGDEKLFF. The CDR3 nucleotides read TGTGCCAGCAGCTTAGCAGGGGATGAAAAACTGTTTTTT.

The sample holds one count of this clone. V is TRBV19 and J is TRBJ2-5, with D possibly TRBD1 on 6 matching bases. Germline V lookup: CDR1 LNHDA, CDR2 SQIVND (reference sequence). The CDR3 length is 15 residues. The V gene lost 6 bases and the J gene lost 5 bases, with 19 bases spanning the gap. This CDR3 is CASRKQGRSMETQYF. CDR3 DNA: TGTGCCAGTAGGAAACAGGGCCGAAGTATGGAGACCCAGTACTTC.

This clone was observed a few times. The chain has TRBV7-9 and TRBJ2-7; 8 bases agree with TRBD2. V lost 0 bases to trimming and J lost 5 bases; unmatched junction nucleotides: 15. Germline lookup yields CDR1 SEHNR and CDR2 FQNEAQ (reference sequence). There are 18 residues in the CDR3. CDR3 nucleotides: TGTGCCAGCAGCTTAGCGCGGACGGGAGGGCCGTTGGTCCACGAGCAGTACTTC. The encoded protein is CASSLARTGGPLVHEQYF.

CDR3 DNA sequence: TGTGCCAGTGGGCAGGGGGTCTATGAGCAGTTCTTC. It specifies CASGQGVYEQFF. V gene TRBV19 combines with J gene TRBJ2-1; 7 bases map to TRBD1. The germline gives CDR1 LNHDA, CDR2 SQIVND (reference sequence). CDR3 length: 12 residues. After removal of 8 bases from V and 8 bases from J, the junction contained 6 bases not matched to a gene.

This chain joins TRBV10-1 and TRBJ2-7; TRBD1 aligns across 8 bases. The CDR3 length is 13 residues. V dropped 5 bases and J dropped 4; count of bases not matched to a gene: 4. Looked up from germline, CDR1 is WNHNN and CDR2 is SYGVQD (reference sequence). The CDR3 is CASSRTGRYEQYF. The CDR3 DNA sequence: TGCGCCAGCAGTAGGACAGGGAGGTACGAGCAGTACTTC.

The CDR3 DNA follows: TGTGCCAGCAGCCCTGGGAGGAGACAAACCTACGAGCAGTACTTC. As protein: CASSPGRRQTYEQYF. The chain joins TRBV14 to TRBJ2-7; D possibly corresponds to TRBD2 (6 bases). This CDR3 region has 15 residues. Trimming cost V 4 bases and J 2 bases, with 15 bases left between them. CDR1 is SGHDN and CDR2 is FVKESK in the germline V gene.

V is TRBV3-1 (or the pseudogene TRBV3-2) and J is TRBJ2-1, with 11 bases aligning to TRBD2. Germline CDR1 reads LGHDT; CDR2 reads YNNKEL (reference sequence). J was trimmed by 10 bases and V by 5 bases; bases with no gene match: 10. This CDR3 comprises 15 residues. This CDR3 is CASSIRTSGWGEQFF. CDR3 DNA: TGTGCCAGCAGCATCAGGACTAGCGGGTGGGGGGAGCAGTTCTTC.

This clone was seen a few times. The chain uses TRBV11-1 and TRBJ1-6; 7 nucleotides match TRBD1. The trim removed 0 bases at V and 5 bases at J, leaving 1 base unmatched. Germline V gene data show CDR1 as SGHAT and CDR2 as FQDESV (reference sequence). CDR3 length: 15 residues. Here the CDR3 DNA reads TGTGCCAGCAGCTTAGCGGGACAGCATAATTCACCCCTCCACTTT. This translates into CASSLAGQHNSPLHF.

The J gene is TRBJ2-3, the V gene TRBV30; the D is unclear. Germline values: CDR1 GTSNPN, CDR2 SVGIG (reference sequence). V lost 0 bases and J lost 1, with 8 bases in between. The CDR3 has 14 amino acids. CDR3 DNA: TGTGCCTGGAGTGTGGTTGGGGGCACAGATACGCAGTATTTT. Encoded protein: CAWSVVGGTDTQYF.

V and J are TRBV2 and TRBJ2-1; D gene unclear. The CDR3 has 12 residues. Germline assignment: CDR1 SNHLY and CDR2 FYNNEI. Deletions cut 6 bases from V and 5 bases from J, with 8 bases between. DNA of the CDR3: TGTGCCAGCAGGTACAGAAACAATGAGCAGTTCTTC. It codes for CASRYRNNEQFF.

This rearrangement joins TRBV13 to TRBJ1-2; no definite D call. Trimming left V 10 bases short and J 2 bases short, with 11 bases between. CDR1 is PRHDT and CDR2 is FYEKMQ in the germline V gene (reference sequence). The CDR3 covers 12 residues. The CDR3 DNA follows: TGTGCCAACCGCCGTGGGAACTATGGCTACACCTTC. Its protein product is CANRRGNYGYTF.

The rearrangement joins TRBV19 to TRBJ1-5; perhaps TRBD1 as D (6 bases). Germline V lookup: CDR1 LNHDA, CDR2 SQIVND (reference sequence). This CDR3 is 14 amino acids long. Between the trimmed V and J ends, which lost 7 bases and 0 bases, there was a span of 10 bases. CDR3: CASTPQGSNQPQHF. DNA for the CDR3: TGTGCCAGTACCCCACAGGGTAGCAATCAGCCCCAGCATTTT.